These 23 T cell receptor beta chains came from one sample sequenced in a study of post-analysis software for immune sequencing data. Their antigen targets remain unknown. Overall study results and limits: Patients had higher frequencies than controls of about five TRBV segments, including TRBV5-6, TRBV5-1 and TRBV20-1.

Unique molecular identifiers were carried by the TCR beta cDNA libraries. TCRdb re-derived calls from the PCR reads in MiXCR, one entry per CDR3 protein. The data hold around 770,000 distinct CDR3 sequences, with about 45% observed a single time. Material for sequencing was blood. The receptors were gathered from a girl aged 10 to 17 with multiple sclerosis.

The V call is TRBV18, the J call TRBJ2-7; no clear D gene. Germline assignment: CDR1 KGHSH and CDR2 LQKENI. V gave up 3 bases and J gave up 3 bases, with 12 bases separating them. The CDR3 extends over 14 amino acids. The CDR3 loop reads CASSPSPILYEQYF. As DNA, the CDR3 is TGTGCCAGCTCACCCAGCCCGATTCTCTACGAGCAGTACTTC.

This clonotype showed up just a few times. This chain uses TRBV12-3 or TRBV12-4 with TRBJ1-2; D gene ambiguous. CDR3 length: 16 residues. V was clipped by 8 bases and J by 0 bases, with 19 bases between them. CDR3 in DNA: TGTGCCAGCTCTGTTTGGGTTTCTTCGTCTAACTATGGCTACACCTTC. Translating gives CASSVWVSSSNYGYTF.

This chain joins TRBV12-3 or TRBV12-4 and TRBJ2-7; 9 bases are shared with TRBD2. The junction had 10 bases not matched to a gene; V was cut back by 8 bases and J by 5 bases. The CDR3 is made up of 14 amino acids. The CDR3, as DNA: TGTGCCAGCGGTGTGGGCGGGAGGGTAAACGAGCAGTACTTC. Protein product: CASGVGGRVNEQYF.

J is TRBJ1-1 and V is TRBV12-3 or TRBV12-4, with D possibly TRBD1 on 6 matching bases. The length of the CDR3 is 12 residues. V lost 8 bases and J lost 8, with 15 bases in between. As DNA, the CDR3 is TGTGCCAGCTCCTCAGGGGCGGACGAAGCTTTCTTT. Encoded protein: CASSSGADEAFF.

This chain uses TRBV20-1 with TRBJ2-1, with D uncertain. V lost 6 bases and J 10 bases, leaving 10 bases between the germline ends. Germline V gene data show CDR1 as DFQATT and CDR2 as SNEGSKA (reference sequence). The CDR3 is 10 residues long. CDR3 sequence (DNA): TGCAGTGCACTTCCAAAGGAGCAGTTCTTC. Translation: CSALPKEQFF.

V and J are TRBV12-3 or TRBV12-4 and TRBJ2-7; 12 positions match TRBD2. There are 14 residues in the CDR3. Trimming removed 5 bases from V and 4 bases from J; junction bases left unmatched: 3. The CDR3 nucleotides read TGTGCCAGCAGTAAGACTAGCGGGAGTTACGAGCAGTACTTC. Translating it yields CASSKTSGSYEQYF.

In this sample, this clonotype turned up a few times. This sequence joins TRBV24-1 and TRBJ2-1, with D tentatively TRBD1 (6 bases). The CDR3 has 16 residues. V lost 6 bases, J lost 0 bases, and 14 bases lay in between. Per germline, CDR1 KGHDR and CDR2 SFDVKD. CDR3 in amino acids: CATSRTGYPSYNEQFF. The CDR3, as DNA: TGTGCCACCAGTCGTACAGGGTATCCCTCCTACAATGAGCAGTTCTTC.

The chain's CDR3 is CASSQEAGVGNEQYF. CDR3 DNA sequence: TGCGCCAGCAGCCAGGAAGCGGGAGTAGGGAACGAGCAGTACTTC. The gene calls are TRBV4-3 and TRBJ2-7; 8 bases are shared with TRBD2. The CDR3 is made up of 15 amino acids. Germline trimming cut 3 bases from V and 5 bases from J; bases unmatched to any gene: 9. Per the germline V gene, CDR1 is LGHNA and CDR2 is YSLEER.

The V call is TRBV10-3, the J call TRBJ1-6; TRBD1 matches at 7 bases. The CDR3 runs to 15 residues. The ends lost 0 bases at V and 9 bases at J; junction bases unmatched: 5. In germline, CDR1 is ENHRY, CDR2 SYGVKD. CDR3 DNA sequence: TGTGCCATCAGTGAGTCGAACAGGGGAGGTTCACCCCTCCACTTT. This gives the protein CAISESNRGGSPLHF.

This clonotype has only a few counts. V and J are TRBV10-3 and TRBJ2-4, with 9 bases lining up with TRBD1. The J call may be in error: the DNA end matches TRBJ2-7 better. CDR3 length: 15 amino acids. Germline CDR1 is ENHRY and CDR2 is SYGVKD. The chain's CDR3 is CAISSGTGIAYEQYF. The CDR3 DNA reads TGTGCCATCAGTTCCGGGACAGGGATCGCCTACGAGCAGTACTTC.

CDR3 sequence (DNA): TGTGCCAGCAGTGAACCCGGGACAGGTGGAGCCCAGTACTTC. This encodes CASSEPGTGGAQYF. J is TRBJ2-5 and V is TRBV25-1, with 8 bases fitting TRBD1. J gave up 9 bases and V 2 bases, and 8 bases lay outside the gene matches. CDR3 length: 14 residues. Germline CDR1 MGHDK, CDR2 SYGVNS.

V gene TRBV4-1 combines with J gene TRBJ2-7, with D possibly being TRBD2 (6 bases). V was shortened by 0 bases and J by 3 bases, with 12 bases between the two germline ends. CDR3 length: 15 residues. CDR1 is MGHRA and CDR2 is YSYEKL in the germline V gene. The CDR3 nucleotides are TGCGCCAGCAGCCAAGATGAATACGGGGGCTACGAGCAGTACTTC. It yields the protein CASSQDEYGGYEQYF.

The CDR3 DNA follows: TGTGCCAGCTCACCACAGTTGGGGAACACCGGGGAGCTGTTTTTT. Translation: CASSPQLGNTGELFF. The gene calls are TRBV18 and TRBJ2-2; no clear D gene. There are 15 residues in the CDR3. Germline CDR1 KGHSH, CDR2 LQKENI. V lost 1 base and J lost 1, with 7 bases in between.

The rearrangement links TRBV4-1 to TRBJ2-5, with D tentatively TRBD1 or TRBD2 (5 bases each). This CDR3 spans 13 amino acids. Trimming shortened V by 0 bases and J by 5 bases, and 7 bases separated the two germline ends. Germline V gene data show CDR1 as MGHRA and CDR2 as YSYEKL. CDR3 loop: CASSQEGRETQYF. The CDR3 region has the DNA TGCGCCAGCAGCCAAGAGGGACGGGAGACCCAGTACTTC.

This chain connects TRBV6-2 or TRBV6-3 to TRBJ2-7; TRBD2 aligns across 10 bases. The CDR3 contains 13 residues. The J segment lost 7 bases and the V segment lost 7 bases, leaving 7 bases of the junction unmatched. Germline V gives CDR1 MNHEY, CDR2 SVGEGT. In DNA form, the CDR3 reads TGTGCCAGCATTGCCTCAGCGGGAGGGGAGCAGTACTTC. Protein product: CASIASAGGEQYF.

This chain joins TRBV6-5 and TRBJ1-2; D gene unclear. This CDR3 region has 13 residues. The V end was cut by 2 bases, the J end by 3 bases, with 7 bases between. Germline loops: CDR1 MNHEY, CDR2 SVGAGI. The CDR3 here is CASSYESDYGYTF. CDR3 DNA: TGTGCCAGCAGTTACGAGTCCGACTATGGCTACACCTTC.

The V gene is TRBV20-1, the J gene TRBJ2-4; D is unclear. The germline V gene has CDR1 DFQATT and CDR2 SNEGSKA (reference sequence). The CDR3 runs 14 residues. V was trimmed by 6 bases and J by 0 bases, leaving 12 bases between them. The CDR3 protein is CSADSDGAKNIQYF. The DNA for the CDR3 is TGCAGTGCCGACTCGGACGGAGCCAAAAACATTCAGTACTTC.

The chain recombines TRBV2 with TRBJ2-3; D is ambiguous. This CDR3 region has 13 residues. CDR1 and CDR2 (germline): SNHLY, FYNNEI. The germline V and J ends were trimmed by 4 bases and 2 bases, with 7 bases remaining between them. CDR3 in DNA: TGTGCCAGCAGTGTTAGGGACACAGATACGCAGTATTTT. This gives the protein CASSVRDTDTQYF.

The CDR3 region has the DNA TGCAGTGCTAGAGATGGTGGGGGGGCGGCGTACGAGCAGTACTTC. It yields the protein CSARDGGGAAYEQYF. The chain uses TRBV20-1 and TRBJ2-5, with D perhaps matching TRBD2 (7 bases). The DNA end is more similar to TRBJ2-7, so the J call may be wrong. The CDR3 length is 15 residues. Germline V gene data show CDR1 as DFQATT and CDR2 as SNEGSKA (reference sequence).

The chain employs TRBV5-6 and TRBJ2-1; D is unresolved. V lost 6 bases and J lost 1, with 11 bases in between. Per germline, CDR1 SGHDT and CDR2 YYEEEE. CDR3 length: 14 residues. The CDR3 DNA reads TGTGCCAGCACCCCGGACGGTTCCTACAATGAGCAGTTCTTC. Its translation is CASTPDGSYNEQFF.

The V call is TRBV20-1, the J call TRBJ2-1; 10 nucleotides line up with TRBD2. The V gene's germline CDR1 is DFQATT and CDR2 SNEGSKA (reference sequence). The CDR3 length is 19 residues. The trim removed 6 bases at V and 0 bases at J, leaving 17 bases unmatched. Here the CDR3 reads CSAIPGLAKPNYSYNEQFF. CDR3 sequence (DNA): TGCAGTGCAATACCGGGACTAGCGAAACCCAATTACTCCTACAATGAGCAGTTCTTC.

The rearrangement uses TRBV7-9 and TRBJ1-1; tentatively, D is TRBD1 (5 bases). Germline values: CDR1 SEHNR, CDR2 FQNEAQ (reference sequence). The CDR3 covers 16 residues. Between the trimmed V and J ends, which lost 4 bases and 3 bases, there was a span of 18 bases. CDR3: CASSSDNLIVDTEAFF. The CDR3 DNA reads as TGTGCCAGCAGCTCGGACAACCTTATTGTCGACACTGAAGCTTTCTTT.

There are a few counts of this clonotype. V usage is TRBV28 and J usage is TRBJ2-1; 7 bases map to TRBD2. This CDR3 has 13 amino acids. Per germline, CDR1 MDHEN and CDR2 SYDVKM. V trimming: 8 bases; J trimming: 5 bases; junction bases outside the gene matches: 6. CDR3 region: CASLREHNNEQFF. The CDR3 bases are TGTGCCAGCCTGCGGGAGCACAACAATGAGCAGTTCTTC.